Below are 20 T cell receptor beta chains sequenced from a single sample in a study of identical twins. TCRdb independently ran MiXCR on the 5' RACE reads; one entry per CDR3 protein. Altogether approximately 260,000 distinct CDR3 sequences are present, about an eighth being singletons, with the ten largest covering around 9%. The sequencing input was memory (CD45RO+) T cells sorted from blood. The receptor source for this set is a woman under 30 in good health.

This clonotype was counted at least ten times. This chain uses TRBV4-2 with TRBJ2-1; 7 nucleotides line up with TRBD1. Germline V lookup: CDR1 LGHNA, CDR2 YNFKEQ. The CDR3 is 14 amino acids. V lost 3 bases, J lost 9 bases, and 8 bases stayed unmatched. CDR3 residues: CASSQIGGLGEQFF. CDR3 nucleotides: TGTGCCAGCAGCCAGATAGGGGGCCTGGGTGAGCAGTTCTTC.

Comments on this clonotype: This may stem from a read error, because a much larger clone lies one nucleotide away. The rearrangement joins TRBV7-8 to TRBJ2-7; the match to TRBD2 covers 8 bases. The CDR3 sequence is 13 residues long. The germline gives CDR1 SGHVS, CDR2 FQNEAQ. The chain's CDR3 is CASNSGVSHEQYF. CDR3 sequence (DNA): TGTGCCAGCAATAGCGGGGTCTCCCACGAGCAGTACTTC.

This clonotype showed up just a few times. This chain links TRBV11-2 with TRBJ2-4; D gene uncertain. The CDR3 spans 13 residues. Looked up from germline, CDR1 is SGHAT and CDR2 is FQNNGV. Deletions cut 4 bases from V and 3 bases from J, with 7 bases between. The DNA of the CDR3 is TGTGCCAGCAGCTCCGGAGTCAAAAACATTCAGTACTTC. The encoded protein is CASSSGVKNIQYF.

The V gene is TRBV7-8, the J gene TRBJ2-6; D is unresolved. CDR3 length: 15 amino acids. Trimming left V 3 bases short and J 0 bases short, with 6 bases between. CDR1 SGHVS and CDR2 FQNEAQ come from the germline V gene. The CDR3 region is CASSFGSSGANVLTF. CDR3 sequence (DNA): TGTGCCAGCAGCTTCGGTAGCTCTGGGGCCAACGTCCTGACTTTC.

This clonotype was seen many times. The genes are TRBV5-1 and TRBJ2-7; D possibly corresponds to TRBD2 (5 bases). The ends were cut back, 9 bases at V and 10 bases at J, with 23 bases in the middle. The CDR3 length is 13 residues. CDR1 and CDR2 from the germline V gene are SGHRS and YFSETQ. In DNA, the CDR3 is TGCGCCACCTCAGCGGACGGCGTGGAAGGACAGTACTTC. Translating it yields CATSADGVEGQYF.

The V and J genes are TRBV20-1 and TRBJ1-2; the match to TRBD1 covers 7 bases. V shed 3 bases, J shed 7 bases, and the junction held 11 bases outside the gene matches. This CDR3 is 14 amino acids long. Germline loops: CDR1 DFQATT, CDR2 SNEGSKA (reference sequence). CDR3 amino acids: CSASGDSHVGGYTF. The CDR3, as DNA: TGCAGTGCTAGTGGGGACAGCCACGTAGGTGGCTACACCTTC.

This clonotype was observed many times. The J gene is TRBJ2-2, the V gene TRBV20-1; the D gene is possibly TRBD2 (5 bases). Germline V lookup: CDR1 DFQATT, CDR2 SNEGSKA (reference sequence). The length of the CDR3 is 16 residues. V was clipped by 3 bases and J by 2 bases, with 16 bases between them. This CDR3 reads CSASRGGGVNTGELFF. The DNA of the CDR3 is TGCAGTGCTAGTAGAGGTGGAGGAGTTAACACCGGGGAGCTGTTTTTT.

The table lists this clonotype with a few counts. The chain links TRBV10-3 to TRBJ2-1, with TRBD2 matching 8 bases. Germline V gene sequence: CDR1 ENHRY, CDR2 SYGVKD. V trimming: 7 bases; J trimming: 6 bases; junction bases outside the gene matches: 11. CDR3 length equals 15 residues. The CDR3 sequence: CAIKGSGGLINEQFF. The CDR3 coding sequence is TGTGCCATCAAAGGGAGCGGGGGACTGATCAATGAGCAGTTCTTC.

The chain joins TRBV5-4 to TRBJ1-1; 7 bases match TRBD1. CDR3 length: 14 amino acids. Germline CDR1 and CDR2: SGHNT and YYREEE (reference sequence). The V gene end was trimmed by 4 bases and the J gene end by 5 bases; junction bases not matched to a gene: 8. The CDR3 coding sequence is TGTGCCAGCAGCGGGAGGACAGGCCGGACTGAAGCTTTCTTT. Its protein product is CASSGRTGRTEAFF.

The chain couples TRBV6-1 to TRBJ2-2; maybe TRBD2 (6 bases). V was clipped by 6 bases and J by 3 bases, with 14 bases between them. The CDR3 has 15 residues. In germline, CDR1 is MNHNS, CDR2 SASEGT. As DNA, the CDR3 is TGTGCCAGCAGGGGGCGGGAAGTTTACACCGGGGAGCTGTTTTTT. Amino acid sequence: CASRGREVYTGELFF.

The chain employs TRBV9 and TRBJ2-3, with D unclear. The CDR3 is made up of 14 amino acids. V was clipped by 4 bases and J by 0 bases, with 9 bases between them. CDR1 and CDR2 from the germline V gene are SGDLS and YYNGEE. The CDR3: CASSPTISTDTQYF. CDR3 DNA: TGTGCCAGCAGCCCGACCATCAGCACAGATACGCAGTATTTT.

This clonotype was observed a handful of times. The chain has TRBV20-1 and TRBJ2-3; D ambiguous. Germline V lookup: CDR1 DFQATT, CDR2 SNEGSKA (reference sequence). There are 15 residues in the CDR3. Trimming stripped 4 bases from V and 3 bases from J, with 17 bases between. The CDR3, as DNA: TGCAGTGCTATCACGGGTTCGGGCTTTACAGATACGCAGTATTTT. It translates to CSAITGSGFTDTQYF.

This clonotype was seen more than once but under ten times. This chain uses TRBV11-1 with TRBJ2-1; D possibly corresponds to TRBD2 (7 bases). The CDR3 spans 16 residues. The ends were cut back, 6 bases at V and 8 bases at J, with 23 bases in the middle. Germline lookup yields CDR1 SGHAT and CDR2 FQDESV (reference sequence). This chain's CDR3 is CASRSGEGGLVDEQFF. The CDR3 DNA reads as TGTGCCAGCAGGTCCGGGGAGGGGGGGCTGGTCGATGAGCAGTTCTTC.

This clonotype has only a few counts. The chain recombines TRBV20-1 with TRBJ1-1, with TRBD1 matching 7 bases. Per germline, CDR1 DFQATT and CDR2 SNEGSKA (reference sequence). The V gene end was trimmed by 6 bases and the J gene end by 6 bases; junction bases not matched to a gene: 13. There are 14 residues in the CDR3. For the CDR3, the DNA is TGCAGTGCAAGAACACAGGGGATGTGGGCTGAAGCTTTCTTT. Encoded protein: CSARTQGMWAEAFF.

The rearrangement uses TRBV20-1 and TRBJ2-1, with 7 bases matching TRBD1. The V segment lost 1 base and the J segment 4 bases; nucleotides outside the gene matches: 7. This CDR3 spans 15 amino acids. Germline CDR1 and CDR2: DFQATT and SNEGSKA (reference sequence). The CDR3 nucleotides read TGCAGTGCTAGAGTTCCGGGACAGAGATACAATGAGCAGTTCTTC. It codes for CSARVPGQRYNEQFF.

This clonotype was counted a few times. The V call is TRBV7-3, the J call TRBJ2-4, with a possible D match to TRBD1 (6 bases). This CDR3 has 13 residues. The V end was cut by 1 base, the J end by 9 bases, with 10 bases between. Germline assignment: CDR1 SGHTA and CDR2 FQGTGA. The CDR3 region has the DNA TGTGCCAGCAGCTTAAAAGGGACAAGCATTCAGTACTTC. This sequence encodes CASSLKGTSIQYF.

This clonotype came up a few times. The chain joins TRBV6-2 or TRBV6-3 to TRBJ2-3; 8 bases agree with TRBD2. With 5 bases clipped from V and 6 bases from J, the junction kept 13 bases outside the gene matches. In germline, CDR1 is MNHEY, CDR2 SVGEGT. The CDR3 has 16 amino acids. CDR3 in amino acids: CASSPGTSSSGDTQYF. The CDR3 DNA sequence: TGTGCCAGCAGTCCCGGGACTAGTTCGTCTGGGGATACGCAGTATTTT.

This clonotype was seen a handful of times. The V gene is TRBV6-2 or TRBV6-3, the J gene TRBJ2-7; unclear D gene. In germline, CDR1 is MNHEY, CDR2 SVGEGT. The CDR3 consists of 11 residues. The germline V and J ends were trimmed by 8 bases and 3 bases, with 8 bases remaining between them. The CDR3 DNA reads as TGTGCCAGCCCAGACGTCTACGAGCAGTACTTC. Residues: CASPDVYEQYF.

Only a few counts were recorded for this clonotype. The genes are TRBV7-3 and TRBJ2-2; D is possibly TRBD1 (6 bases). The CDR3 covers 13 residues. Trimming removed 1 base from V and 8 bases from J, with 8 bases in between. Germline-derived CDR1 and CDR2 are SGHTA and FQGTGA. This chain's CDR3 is CASSLIDRGELFF. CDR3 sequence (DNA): TGTGCCAGCAGCTTAATCGACAGGGGGGAGCTGTTTTTT.

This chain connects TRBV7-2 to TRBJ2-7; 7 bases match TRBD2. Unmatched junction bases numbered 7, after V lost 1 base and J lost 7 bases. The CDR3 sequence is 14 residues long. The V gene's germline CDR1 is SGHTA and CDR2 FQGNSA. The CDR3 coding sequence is TGTGCCAGCAGCTTAGATGGGAGGGCCCGGGAGCAGTACTTC. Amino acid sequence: CASSLDGRAREQYF.